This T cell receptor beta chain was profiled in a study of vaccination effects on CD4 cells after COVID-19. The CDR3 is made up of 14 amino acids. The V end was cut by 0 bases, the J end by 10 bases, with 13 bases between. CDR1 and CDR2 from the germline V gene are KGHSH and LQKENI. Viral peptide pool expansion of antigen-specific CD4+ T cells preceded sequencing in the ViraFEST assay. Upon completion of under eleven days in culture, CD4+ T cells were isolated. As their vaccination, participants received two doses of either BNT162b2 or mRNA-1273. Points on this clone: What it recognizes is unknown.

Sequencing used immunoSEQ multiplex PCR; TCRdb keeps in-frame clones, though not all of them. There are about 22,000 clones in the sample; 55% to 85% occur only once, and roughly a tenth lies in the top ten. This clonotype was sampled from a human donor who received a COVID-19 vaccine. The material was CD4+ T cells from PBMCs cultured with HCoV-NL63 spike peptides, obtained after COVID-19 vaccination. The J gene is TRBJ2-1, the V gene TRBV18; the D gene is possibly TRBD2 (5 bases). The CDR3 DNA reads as TGTGCCAGCTCACCACCGTATTCGGGGAAAGAGCAGTTCTTC. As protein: CASSPPYSGKEQFF.